This record looks at one T cell receptor (beta chain) sequence and its context. Antigen unknown. At one of its ends the junction is not consistent with the germline gene, which may arise from a read error. This sample stems from a study of vaccination and CD4 T cells after COVID-19. Whole-study results and caveats: Spike mono-reactive status applied to 304 of 307 vaccine-specific clones in convalescent patients. In median terms, SARS-CoV-2-reactive clonotypes went from approximately 21 to 40, a nonsignificant rise.

Germline loops: CDR1 WNHNN, CDR2 SYGVQD (reference sequence). There are 13 residues in the CDR3. Cultured CD4+ T cells had their DNA profiled by the Oncomine TCR Beta short-read assay. It was from cultured CD4+ T cells that genomic DNA was extracted. MiXCR was run by TCRdb on the PCR reads, yielding one entry per CDR3 protein. There are 25,000 to 30,000 distinct CDR3 sequences in the sample; about 50% occur only once, and approximately 30% lies in the top ten. Treatment noted: 10-day PBMC culture with coronavirus spike peptide pools or control peptides (ViraFEST assay). Culture proceeded for around 11 days, and CD4+ T cells were then isolated by negative selection.

The chain has TRBV10-1 and TRBJ1-1; D may be TRBD1 (6 bases). The specimen was CD4+ T cells from blood, cultured in vitro, collected before SARS-CoV-2 vaccination. This clonotype was obtained from a human donor who received a COVID-19 vaccine. CDR3 in amino acids: CTSRGQTNTEAFF. CDR3 DNA: TGCACCAGCAGGGGACAAACGAACACTGAAGCTTTCTTT.